What follows describes a single T cell receptor (beta chain). Antigen specificity is unknown. Sequenced by immunoSEQ multiplex PCR; TCRdb stores in-frame clones only, minus some. This table has 50,000 to 65,000 clones, approximately 91% appearing once. This specimen comes from a study of OX40 agonist ivuxolimab in advanced cancers. General study points: The 0.1-3.0 mg/kg partial responders had among the lowest clonal expansion.

On cycle 4 day 1 and cycle 7 day 1, as well as at baseline, blood was sampled. From germline, CDR1 is SGHTA and CDR2 FQGTGA. The CDR3 is 15 residues long. V lost 5 bases, J lost 1 base, and 3 bases stayed unmatched. Sequencing used CD4+ or CD8+ T cells sorted from blood, obtained in a trial of the OX40 agonist ivuxolimab. The sequence came from an adult with an advanced solid tumor such as melanoma, head and neck, liver or kidney cancer. The rearrangement joins TRBV7-3 to TRBJ2-3; TRBD2 matches 10 bases. The chain's CDR3 is CASSAGTSGTDTQYF. CDR3 DNA: TGTGCCAGCAGCGCCGGGACTAGCGGCACAGATACGCAGTATTTT. Full variable domain (outside the CDR3, taken from reference TRBV7-3 and TRBJ2-3): GAGVSQTPSNKVTEKGKYVELRCDPISGHTALYWYRQSLGQGPEFLIYFQGTGAADDSGLPNDRFFAVRPEGSVSTLKIQRTERGDSAVYLCASSAGTSGTDTQYFGPGTRLTVL.